These 7 T cell receptor beta chains came from one sample sequenced in a study of blood T cell repertoires in COVID-19. Produced via immunoSEQ multiplex PCR; TCRdb's table is partial and in-frame only. Here the sample spans a few hundred thousand clones, about nine tenths being singletons. The sample taken for sequencing was peripheral blood. All receptors come from a woman younger than 45 who had recovered from COVID-19.

The rearrangement joins TRBV28 to TRBJ2-5, with a possible D match to TRBD2 (5 bases). The CDR3 covers 13 residues. V lost 5 bases and J lost 5, with 12 bases in between. CDR1 and CDR2 from the germline V gene are MDHEN and SYDVKM. The CDR3, as DNA: TGTGCCAGCAGTCCCCGTTGGGAGGAGACCCAGTACTTC. As protein: CASSPRWEETQYF.

The V and J genes are TRBV3-1 (or the pseudogene TRBV3-2) and TRBJ2-6, with 7 bases lining up with TRBD1. The CDR3 length is 17 residues. Looked up from germline, CDR1 is LGHDT and CDR2 is YNNKEL (reference sequence). Unmatched junction bases numbered 10, after V lost 4 bases and J lost 4 bases. CDR3 in amino acids: CASSLRQGLFGANVLTF. CDR3 bases: TGTGCCAGCAGCCTCCGACAGGGCCTTTTCGGGGCCAACGTCCTGACTTTC.

The rearrangement uses TRBV7-9 and TRBJ1-6; TRBD1 might be the D (6 bases). The CDR3 has 16 amino acids. Germline-derived CDR1 and CDR2 are SEHNR and FQNEAQ (reference sequence). V was shortened by 5 bases and J by 4 bases, with 15 bases between the two germline ends. The CDR3 protein is CASSDPTGEYNSPLHF. The CDR3 region has the DNA TGTGCCAGCAGCGATCCGACAGGAGAGTATAATTCACCCCTCCACTTT.

V gene TRBV5-5 combines with J gene TRBJ1-4; D is possibly TRBD1 (6 bases). Germline CDR1 SGHKS, CDR2 YYEKEE (reference sequence). This CDR3 contains 16 residues. The V end lost 2 bases, the J end lost 2 bases, and 13 bases lay between the germline ends. CDR3 coding DNA: TGTGCCAGCAGCTTACACCCAAGGGGGACTAATGAAAAACTGTTTTTT. Translation: CASSLHPRGTNEKLFF.

The chain couples TRBV6-6 to TRBJ2-7; 8 bases align to TRBD1. The trim removed 0 bases at V and 5 bases at J, leaving 9 bases unmatched. Germline CDR1 MNHNY, CDR2 SVGAGI (reference sequence). The CDR3 has 16 residues. The CDR3, as DNA: TGTGCCAGCAGTTACTCAACTGGACAGGGAGTTCACGAGCAGTACTTC. Protein product: CASSYSTGQGVHEQYF.

This chain connects TRBV11-2 to TRBJ2-7, with 7 bases aligning to TRBD2. The CDR3 has 13 amino acids. Unmatched junction bases numbered 4, after V lost 5 bases and J lost 3 bases. Germline loops: CDR1 SGHAT, CDR2 FQNNGV. The CDR3 DNA is TGTGCCAGCAGCCTGGGGGGGGACTACGAGCAGTACTTC. Its protein product is CASSLGGDYEQYF.

V gene TRBV7-9 combines with J gene TRBJ1-2; TRBD1 agrees at 7 bases. J gave up 3 bases and V 0 bases, and 1 base lay outside the gene matches. CDR1 is SEHNR and CDR2 is FQNEAQ in the germline V gene (reference sequence). CDR3 length: 14 amino acids. The CDR3 nucleotides are TGTGCCAGCAGCTTAGCGCAGGGGGACTATGGCTACACCTTC. It codes for CASSLAQGDYGYTF.